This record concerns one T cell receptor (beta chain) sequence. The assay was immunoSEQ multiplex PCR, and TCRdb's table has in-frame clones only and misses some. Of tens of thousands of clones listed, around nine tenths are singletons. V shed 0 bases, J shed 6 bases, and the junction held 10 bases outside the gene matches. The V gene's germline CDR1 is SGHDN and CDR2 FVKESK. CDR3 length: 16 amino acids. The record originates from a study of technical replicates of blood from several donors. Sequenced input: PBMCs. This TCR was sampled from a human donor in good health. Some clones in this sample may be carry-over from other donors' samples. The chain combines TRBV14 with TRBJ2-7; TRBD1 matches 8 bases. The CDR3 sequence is CASSQDPDRDAVEQYF. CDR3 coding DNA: TGTGCCAGCAGCCAAGATCCGGACAGGGATGCCGTCGAGCAGTACTTC.